These 6 T cell receptor beta chains share one sample of origin, sequenced in a study of T cells after yellow fever vaccination. TCRdb redid the calling of the 5' RACE reads with MiXCR, one entry per CDR3 protein. The sample comprises roughly 250,000 distinct CDR3 sequences, roughly 13% of which are singletons, and less than 0.55% rests with the top ten. Material: CD4+ T cells sorted from PBMCs, obtained 45 days after the yellow fever booster vaccination. The receptor source for this set is a man aged 30 to 39 who received the YFV17D yellow fever vaccine.

This clonotype was recorded at least ten times. V gene TRBV29-1 combines with J gene TRBJ1-3, with 7 positions matching TRBD1. The germline gives CDR1 SQVTM, CDR2 ANQGSEA. The V segment lost 6 bases and the J segment 0 bases; nucleotides outside the gene matches: 11. The CDR3 has 16 amino acids. Here the CDR3 reads CSVKQGGTFSGNTIYF. CDR3 coding DNA: TGCAGCGTAAAGCAGGGGGGGACATTCTCTGGAAACACCATATATTTT.

This chain's CDR3 is CASSLFRDSGRLSYNEQFF. The DNA for the CDR3 is TGTGCCAGCAGCTTGTTCCGTGATAGCGGGAGGCTCTCCTACAATGAGCAGTTCTTC. V is TRBV5-6 and J is TRBJ2-1; 10 nucleotides agree with TRBD2. The V segment lost 1 base and the J segment 0 bases; nucleotides outside the gene matches: 10. Germline CDR1 reads SGHDT; CDR2 reads YYEEEE. The CDR3 has 19 amino acids.

The chain is built from TRBV20-1 and TRBJ2-5; weak D call: TRBD1 (6 bases). The CDR3 loop spans 12 amino acids. The germline gives CDR1 DFQATT, CDR2 SNEGSKA (reference sequence). The germline V and J ends were trimmed by 6 bases and 2 bases, with 10 bases remaining between them. The CDR3 DNA follows: TGCAGTGCCCGGACAGCTCAAGAGACCCAGTACTTC. Its translation: CSARTAQETQYF.

J is TRBJ1-5 and V is TRBV6-1; the match to TRBD1 covers 7 bases. The CDR3 length is 14 residues. The germline V gene encodes CDR1 MNHNS and CDR2 SASEGT. Unmatched junction bases numbered 2, after V lost 6 bases and J lost 0 bases. The CDR3 DNA is TGTGCCAGCAGAGGGACAGTTAGCAATCAGCCCCAGCATTTT. Protein product: CASRGTVSNQPQHF.

This clonotype was detected a few times. The chain joins TRBV12-5 to TRBJ1-1; 11 bases match TRBD1. Germline lookup yields CDR1 LGHNT and CDR2 FRNRAP. J lost 1 base, V lost 0 bases, and 7 bases had no gene match. This CDR3 comprises 18 residues. CDR3 DNA sequence: TGTGCTAGTGGTTTGGTCCTCGGACAGGGGGCGAGGAACACTGAAGCTTTCTTT. It translates to CASGLVLGQGARNTEAFF.

This clonotype was counted a few times. The chain couples TRBV6-2 or TRBV6-3 to TRBJ2-5; 7 nucleotides align to TRBD2. J was trimmed by 2 bases and V by 6 bases; bases with no gene match: 6. Germline V lookup: CDR1 MNHEY, CDR2 SVGEGT. There are 14 residues in the CDR3. The CDR3 DNA follows: TGTGCCAGCAGGAAACTAGCGACGCAAGAGACCCAGTACTTC. Protein: CASRKLATQETQYF.